A selection of T cell receptor beta chains follows, all from one sample in a study of blood T cell repertoires in COVID-19. Data came from immunoSEQ multiplex PCR; TCRdb stores just in-frame clones and leaves some out. The sample lists 300,000 to 400,000 clones, 85% occurring once. The sample comprised PBMCs or T cells enriched from blood (not recorded which). These receptors originate from a woman aged 25 to 39 who had been exposed to COVID-19. Each CDR3 is given with its conserved first and last residue. A D gene is named only where the DNA matches it firmly. Clone size appears in some rows only: once, few, many, or a class for an expanded clone.

V gene	clone size	J gene	D gene	CDR3 protein	CDR3 DNA
TRBV12-3/TRBV12-4	once	TRBJ2-7	TRBD1	CASSPISGGEEYF	TGTGCCAGCAGTCCAATATCAGGGGGAGAGGAGTACTTC
TRBV28	.	TRBJ1-6	.	CASSLYGGNSPLHF	TGTGCCAGCAGTTTATATGGGGGGAATTCACCCCTCCACTTT
TRBV28	.	TRBJ2-3	TRBD2	CASSSPSGGADTQYF	TGTGCCAGCAGTTCACCTAGCGGGGGGGCAGATACGCAGTATTTT
TRBV6-6	.	TRBJ2-3	TRBD2	CASSPGLAGANTDTQYF	TGTGCCAGCAGTCCGGGACTAGCGGGGGCCAACACAGATACGCAGTATTTT
TRBV12-3/TRBV12-4	.	TRBJ2-7	.	CASSLAYYEQYF	TGTGCCAGCAGTTTAGCATACTACGAGCAGTACTTC
TRBV6-4	few	TRBJ1-1	.	CASSSTGYTEAFF	TGTGCCAGCAGTTCGACAGGTTACACTGAAGCTTTCTTT
TRBV5-1	.	TRBJ2-7	TRBD1	CASSPQQGAGEQYF	TGCGCCAGCAGCCCCCAACAGGGGGCGGGCGAGCAGTACTTC
TRBV11-2	.	TRBJ2-5	TRBD2	CASSLVAGKGETQYF	TGTGCCAGCAGCTTAGTAGCGGGGAAGGGGGAGACCCAGTACTTC
TRBV3-1/TRBV3-2	once	TRBJ1-4	TRBD1	CASSQGQGARKLFF	TGTGCCAGCAGCCAGGGACAGGGGGCAAGAAAACTGTTTTTT
TRBV5-1	once	TRBJ2-7	TRBD1	CASSKATGLSYEQYF	TGCGCCAGCAGCAAGGCGACAGGGCTCTCCTACGAGCAGTACTTC
TRBV12-3/TRBV12-4	.	TRBJ1-1	.	CASSPGRGLGAFF	TGTGCCAGCAGTCCAGGGAGGGGATTAGGAGCTTTCTTT
TRBV28	.	TRBJ1-1	.	CASSHGLTNTEAFF	TGTGCCAGCAGTCACGGACTGACGAACACTGAAGCTTTCTTT
TRBV19	few	TRBJ2-7	.	CASSSTSNSYEQYF	TGTGCCAGTTCTTCCACAAGTAACTCCTACGAGCAGTACTTC
TRBV6-4	.	TRBJ2-1	.	CASSVSVGGTGSFNEQFF	TGTGCCAGCAGTGTTTCGGTCGGAGGGACCGGATCATTCAATGAGCAGTTCTTC
TRBV30	.	TRBJ1-3	.	CAWSVLSGNTIYF	TGTGCCTGGAGTGTCCTCTCTGGAAACACCATATATTTT
TRBV7-9	few	TRBJ2-1	TRBD1	CASSSQDRLNEQFF	TGTGCCAGCAGCTCCCAGGACAGGTTGAATGAGCAGTTCTTC
TRBV2	.	TRBJ2-2	.	CASLRTQNTGELFF	TGTGCCAGCTTGCGAACTCAGAACACCGGGGAGCTGTTTTTT
TRBV6-5	.	TRBJ2-3	TRBD2	CASSVAGGYTDTQYF	TGTGCCAGCAGCGTAGCGGGGGGGTACACAGATACGCAGTATTTT
TRBV6-5	.	TRBJ1-3	TRBD1	CASSSPSDRPGNTIYF	TGTGCCAGCAGTTCACCGTCGGACAGGCCGGGAAACACCATATATTTT
TRBV19	.	TRBJ1-1	.	CASSLAYTEAFF	TGTGCCAGTAGTTTAGCTTACACTGAAGCTTTCTTT
TRBV28	once	TRBJ2-3	TRBD2	CASTPGSGGAGSLPQYF	TGTGCCAGCACCCCGGGGAGCGGGGGGGCCGGGTCCTTACCGCAGTATTTT
TRBV28	.	TRBJ1-3	.	CASSGGDRLNTIYF	TGTGCCAGCAGTGGGGGGGACCGGTTAAACACCATATATTTT
TRBV19	.	TRBJ1-5	.	CASSKGRELSNQPQHF	TGTGCCAGTAGTAAAGGACGGGAATTGAGCAATCAGCCCCAGCATTTT
TRBV14	.	TRBJ2-7	TRBD2	CASSQSGSYEQYF	TGTGCCAGCAGTCAGAGCGGGAGCTACGAGCAGTACTTC
TRBV28	once	TRBJ2-1	.	CASSSAGTMGVEQFF	TGTGCCAGCAGTTCTGCCGGGACAATGGGTGTTGAGCAGTTCTTC
TRBV27	.	TRBJ1-5	.	CASSLWANQPQHF	TGTGCCAGCAGCCTCTGGGCAAACCAGCCCCAGCATTTT
TRBV28	once	TRBJ1-1	.	CASSPGLNTEAFF	TGTGCCAGCAGTCCCGGGTTGAACACTGAAGCTTTCTTT
TRBV5-4	once	TRBJ2-3	TRBD2	CASSPRVAGGRGPRTDTQYF	TGTGCCAGCAGCCCCCGTGTAGCGGGGGGCCGAGGGCCTAGGACAGATACGCAGTATTTT
TRBV3-1/TRBV3-2	.	TRBJ1-6	.	CASSQGLVNSPLHF	TGTGCCAGCAGCCAGGGACTGGTAAATTCACCCCTCCACTTT
TRBV19	.	TRBJ2-3	TRBD1	CASSSSRDRAADTQYF	TGTGCCAGTAGTAGCTCTCGGGACAGGGCAGCAGATACGCAGTATTTT
TRBV27	.	TRBJ1-3	.	CASSPSPFGGPGNTIYF	TGTGCCAGCAGTCCCTCTCCCTTCGGGGGGCCTGGAAACACCATATATTTT
TRBV7-9	.	TRBJ1-2	TRBD1	CASSSGDRPRVINYGYTF	TGTGCCAGCAGCTCAGGGGACAGGCCACGGGTTATTAACTATGGCTACACCTTC
TRBV5-4	.	TRBJ2-1	TRBD2	CASSSRQLAGGVDEQFF	TGTGCCAGCAGCTCCAGACAACTAGCGGGAGGGGTCGATGAGCAGTTCTTC
TRBV5-4	.	TRBJ2-7	TRBD1	CASSLGTATYEQYF	TGTGCCAGCAGCTTAGGGACAGCTACCTACGAGCAGTACTTC
TRBV6-6	.	TRBJ1-2	.	CASSPTTANYGYTF	TGTGCCAGCAGTCCGACGACTGCTAACTATGGCTACACCTTC
TRBV30	.	TRBJ2-5	TRBD2	CAWSEGLAVGETQYF	TGTGCCTGGAGTGAGGGACTAGCGGTGGGGGAGACCCAGTACTTC
TRBV4-3	.	TRBJ2-1	.	CASSQDGPAYNEQFF	TGCGCCAGCAGCCAAGATGGCCCCGCCTACAATGAGCAGTTCTTC
TRBV9	.	TRBJ2-1	TRBD2	CASSSTSGGALSSYNEQFF	TGTGCCAGCAGCTCGACTAGCGGGGGGGCCCTGAGCTCCTACAATGAGCAGTTCTTC
TRBV19	.	TRBJ1-1	.	CASIESGLGNTEAFF	TGTGCCAGTATCGAATCAGGGCTGGGAAACACTGAAGCTTTCTTT
TRBV27	once	TRBJ1-1	TRBD1	CASGLGQGGNTEAFF	TGTGCCAGCGGGTTAGGACAGGGGGGAAATACTGAAGCTTTCTTT
TRBV30	.	TRBJ2-7	TRBD1	CAWSVVDRGLGEQYF	TGTGCCTGGAGTGTAGTGGACAGGGGGCTCGGCGAGCAGTACTTC
TRBV11-2	.	TRBJ2-2	.	CASSLDDRIMRGLNTGELFF	TGTGCCAGCAGCTTAGACGACCGAATTATGCGTGGACTTAACACCGGGGAGCTGTTTTTT
TRBV28	.	TRBJ2-7	.	CASSLRGGVGPYEQYF	TGTGCCAGCAGTCTCCGTGGAGGGGTGGGTCCCTACGAGCAGTACTTC
TRBV30	.	TRBJ2-3	.	CAWRESPDTQYF	TGTGCCTGGAGGGAGTCCCCAGATACGCAGTATTTT
TRBV27	once	TRBJ1-2	.	CASSPGRNYGYTF	TGTGCCAGCAGCCCCGGGAGGAACTATGGCTACACCTTC
TRBV4-1	.	TRBJ1-3	.	CASSQDLRPSSGNTIYF	TGCGCCAGCAGCCAAGATCTGAGGCCTAGCTCTGGAAACACCATATATTTT
TRBV4-1	few	TRBJ2-5	.	CASSQDARETQYF	TGCGCCAGCAGCCAAGATGCGAGGGAGACCCAGTACTTC
TRBV30	.	TRBJ2-3	.	CAWALFGGSTDTQYF	TGTGCCTGGGCCCTCTTCGGGGGAAGCACAGATACGCAGTATTTT
TRBV11-3	.	TRBJ2-3	.	CASSENGGPQYF	TGTGCCAGCAGCGAAAACGGGGGGCCGCAGTATTTT
TRBV7-9	.	TRBJ2-7	.	CASSLRDGESYEQYF	TGTGCCAGCAGCCTGCGGGACGGGGAGTCCTACGAGCAGTACTTC
TRBV30	.	TRBJ1-1	.	CAWSRGVNTEAFF	TGTGCCTGGAGTAGAGGAGTCAACACTGAAGCTTTCTTT
TRBV6-5	.	TRBJ1-2	TRBD1	CASSYSDRDGGYTF	TGTGCCAGCAGTTACTCGGACAGGGACGGTGGCTACACCTTC
TRBV11-2	.	TRBJ1-4	.	CASSRDNRQNEKLFF	TGTGCCAGCAGCCGAGACAACAGACAGAATGAAAAACTGTTTTTT
TRBV5-4	.	TRBJ2-7	.	CASSNTYEQYF	TGTGCCAGCAGCAACACCTACGAGCAGTACTTC
TRBV7-3	.	TRBJ1-2	TRBD1	CASSSAGQVGGYTF	TGTGCCAGCAGCTCAGCGGGACAGGTCGGTGGCTACACCTTC
TRBV5-4	.	TRBJ1-2	TRBD1	CASTMGQGADYGYTF	TGTGCCAGCACCATGGGACAGGGGGCAGACTATGGCTACACCTTC
TRBV3-1/TRBV3-2	.	TRBJ2-5	TRBD1	CASSLGGEETQYF	TGTGCCAGCAGCCTAGGGGGCGAAGAGACCCAGTACTTC